A single sample is the source of the 22 T cell receptor beta chains below, sequenced in a study of T cells in Graves' hyperthyroidism and ophthalmopathy. The investigators amplified TCR beta CDR3 regions from RNA transcripts. HTBI primers were the set used in a first-round RT-PCR of the TCR CDR3. TCRdb re-called the multiplex PCR reads through MiXCR, storing one row per CDR3 protein. The sample holds over 45,000 distinct CDR3 sequences, 48% seen once. The material sequenced was blood. These receptors were taken from a woman in her 50s with Graves' ophthalmopathy.

This clonotype has at least ten counts. V is TRBV5-6 and J is TRBJ1-1; 10 bases are a match to TRBD1. Germline CDR1 is SGHDT and CDR2 is YYEEEE. The CDR3 contains 14 residues. V was clipped by 1 base and J by 5 bases; unmatched bases: 2. The CDR3 coding sequence is TGTGCCAGCAGCTTGTTGGGACAGGGGACTGAAGCTTTCTTT. It codes for CASSLLGQGTEAFF.

The sample holds many counts of this clonotype. The chain carries TRBV11-2 and TRBJ2-2, with D uncertain. The CDR3 sequence is 16 residues long. Germline V lookup: CDR1 SGHAT, CDR2 FQNNGV. V shed 1 base and J shed 0 bases, with 9 bases lying between them. Written as DNA, the CDR3 is TGTGCCAGCAGCTTAGTGGCCGGAACGAACACCGGGGAGCTGTTTTTT. Its protein is CASSLVAGTNTGELFF.

The V call is TRBV18, the J call TRBJ1-5; the D is unclear. CDR3 length: 13 residues. CDR1 is KGHSH and CDR2 is LQKENI in the germline V gene. V was cut by 6 bases and J by 5 bases, with 11 bases left in between. Written as DNA, the CDR3 is TGTGCCAGCTCGGTGAGGAGGGATCAGCCCCAGCATTTT. It translates to CASSVRRDQPQHF. Filled out from reference TRBV18 and TRBJ1-5, the complete variable domain reads NAGVMQNPRHLVRRRGQEARLRCSPMKGHSHVYWYRQLPEEGLKFMVYLQKENIIDESGMPKERFSAEFPKEGPSILRIQQVVRGDSAAYFCASSVRRDQPQHFGDGTRLSIL.

This clonotype was observed at least ten times. J is TRBJ2-7 and V is TRBV7-9, with 7 bases fitting TRBD1. Germline lookup yields CDR1 SEHNR and CDR2 FQNEAQ (reference sequence). With 2 bases clipped from V and 0 bases from J, the junction kept 10 bases outside the gene matches. The CDR3 consists of 17 residues. The CDR3 sequence is CASSLMGTDKSSYEQYF. CDR3 DNA: TGTGCCAGCAGCTTAATGGGGACAGACAAAAGCTCCTACGAGCAGTACTTC.

This clonotype was recorded once. This chain connects TRBV10-3 to TRBJ2-3; D gene unclear. The CDR3 consists of 16 residues. V shed 3 bases and J shed 0 bases, with 13 bases lying between them. Germline V gene data show CDR1 as ENHRY and CDR2 as SYGVKD. The CDR3 region is CAISELGGSSTDTQYF. CDR3 coding DNA: TGTGCCATCAGTGAATTGGGCGGTTCTAGCACAGATACGCAGTATTTT.

This clonotype was seen at least ten times. The rearrangement uses TRBV20-1 and TRBJ2-1; 8 bases fit TRBD2. Per the germline V gene, CDR1 is DFQATT and CDR2 is SNEGSKA (reference sequence). The CDR3 is 14 residues long. The junction had 11 bases not matched to a gene; V was cut back by 6 bases and J by 7 bases. CDR3 region: CSATPGLGPNEQFF. The CDR3 DNA is TGCAGTGCAACCCCGGGACTAGGCCCTAATGAGCAGTTCTTC.

This clonotype has ten or more counts. The V call is TRBV6-5, the J call TRBJ1-1; the D is unclear. This CDR3 contains 13 residues. The germline CDR1 and CDR2 sequences are MNHEY and SVGAGI. Trimming cost V 5 bases and J 4 bases, with 11 bases left between them. The CDR3 sequence is CASSIPGSTEAFF. Here the CDR3 DNA reads TGTGCCAGCAGTATTCCGGGGTCCACTGAAGCTTTCTTT.

This clonotype was recorded many times. CDR3 protein: CASSPQAGTTTDTQYF. The DNA for the CDR3 is TGTGCCAGCAGCCCTCAAGCCGGGACTACCACAGATACGCAGTATTTT. The chain carries TRBV9 and TRBJ2-3, with 7 bases aligning to TRBD2. Germline-derived CDR1 and CDR2 are SGDLS and YYNGEE. CDR3 length: 16 residues. After removal of 4 bases from V and 2 bases from J, the junction contained 10 bases not matched to a gene.

The CDR3 sequence is CASSQTSGDYEQYF. CDR3 coding DNA: TGTGCCAGCAGCCAGACTAGCGGGGACTACGAGCAGTACTTC. The chain carries TRBV3-1 and TRBJ2-7; 11 nucleotides match TRBD2. Germline loops: CDR1 LGHDT, CDR2 YNNKEL (reference sequence). Trimming at V came to 3 bases and at J to 3 bases, leaving 1 base not matched to a gene. The CDR3 sequence is 14 residues long.

This clonotype occurred many times. J is TRBJ1-1 and V is TRBV6-5, with D perhaps matching TRBD1 (5 bases). V lost 0 bases and J lost 3, with 8 bases in between. This CDR3 is built from 14 residues. The germline CDR1 and CDR2 sequences are MNHEY and SVGAGI. CDR3 nucleotide sequence: TGTGCCAGCAGTTACTCGAAAGGGGACACTGAAGCTTTCTTT. It specifies CASSYSKGDTEAFF.

In the case of this clonotype: Its ends do not fully match the called genes, so a read error is possible. The chain uses TRBV27 and TRBJ2-3; TRBD2 matches 7 bases. The germline gives CDR1 MNHEY, CDR2 SMNVEV (reference sequence). CDR3 length: 15 residues. The CDR3 reads CASSSGGIFTDMQYF. The CDR3 DNA reads as TGTGCCAGCAGCTCGGGAGGTATATTCACAGATATGCAGTATTTT.

This clonotype is termed medium-sized. This sequence joins TRBV10-2 and TRBJ1-5; no reliable D call. Trimming took off 9 bases at V and 5 bases at J, with 17 bases between the two ends. Germline V CDR1 and CDR2: WSHSY, SAAADI. The CDR3 extends over 14 amino acids. CDR3 in DNA: TGCGCCAGTGGTCGAGGGCCACGGGATCAGCCCCAGCATTTT. Translation gives CASGRGPRDQPQHF.

This clonotype showed up just a few times. The V and J genes are TRBV9 and TRBJ2-2; 7 bases are shared with TRBD1. The germline CDR1 and CDR2 sequences are SGDLS and YYNGEE. The V gene end was trimmed by 4 bases and the J gene end by 4 bases; junction bases not matched to a gene: 10. The CDR3 length is 16 residues. As DNA, the CDR3 is TGTGCCAGCAGCCAAGCCAGACAGGGATCCACCGGGGAGCTGTTTTTT. This encodes CASSQARQGSTGELFF.

Of note for this clonotype: A much larger clone differs from this one at a single base, so this may be a read error. The V call is TRBV28, the J call TRBJ2-7; D is possibly TRBD1 or TRBD2 (5 bases each). The CDR3 loop spans 14 amino acids. The V gene lost 2 bases and the J gene lost 5 bases, with 13 bases spanning the gap. The germline CDR1 and CDR2 sequences are MDHEN and SYDVKM. The DNA of the CDR3 is TGTGCCAGCAGTTTAAGGGACGAATTAGACGAGCAGTACTTC. This codes for CASSLRDELDEQYF.

Regarding this clonotype: The germline gene is not matched at one end of the junction; a read error may be the cause. The chain links TRBV7-9 to TRBJ2-5; a possible D gene is TRBD1 (7 bases). The CDR3 is 17 residues long. Germline V lookup: CDR1 SEHNR, CDR2 FQNEAQ (reference sequence). The CDR3 spells CASSVARGRGVEETQYF. The CDR3 nucleotides are TGTGCCAGCAGCGTAGCCCGGGGCAGGGGGGTGGAAGAGACCCAGTACTTC. Variable domain in full (rest from reference TRBV7-9 and TRBJ2-5): DTGVSQNPRHKITKRGQNVTFRCDPISEHNRLYWYRQTLGQGPEFLTYFQNEAQLEKSRLLSDRFSAERPKGSFSTLEIQRTEQGDSAMYLCASSVARGRGVEETQYFGPGTRLLVL.

This clonotype has a count of ten or more. V and J are TRBV4-3 and TRBJ2-7; 9 positions match TRBD2. With V trimmed by 4 bases and J by 4 bases, 5 bases remained unmatched. The CDR3 runs to 14 residues. Germline V gives CDR1 LGHNA, CDR2 YSLEER. The CDR3 protein is CASSPLAGGYEQYF. The CDR3 DNA follows: TGCGCCAGCAGCCCACTAGCGGGTGGGTACGAGCAGTACTTC.

On this clonotype: Possible read error: a much larger clone is one base away. The chain uses TRBV5-1 and TRBJ2-3, with 10 bases fitting TRBD2. Looked up from germline, CDR1 is SGHRS and CDR2 is YFSETQ. The CDR3 is 15 amino acids. The J segment lost 8 bases and the V segment lost 4 bases, leaving 10 bases of the junction unmatched. CDR3 sequence (DNA): TGCGCCAGCAGCCGGGGGACTAGCGAAGGGGGTACGCAGTATTTT. Its protein product is CASSRGTSEGGTQYF.

The chain employs TRBV12-3 or TRBV12-4 and TRBJ2-2; 11 bases are shared with TRBD2. Trimming cost V 3 bases and J 6 bases; bases outside gene matches: 12. The CDR3 totals 18 residues. DNA for the CDR3: TGTGCCAGCAGTTTGCCCCTCAGACTAGCGGGGACGGCCGGGGAGCTGTTTTTT. It specifies CASSLPLRLAGTAGELFF.

This clonotype has only one observation. The chain couples TRBV24-1 to TRBJ2-1; 9 nucleotides align to TRBD1. The CDR3 consists of 15 residues. V lost 2 bases and J lost 8; bases outside the gene matches: 6. Germline CDR1 reads KGHDR; CDR2 reads SFDVKD. The CDR3: CATSDWGQGKYEQFF. In nucleotides, the CDR3 is TGTGCCACCAGTGATTGGGGACAGGGAAAGTATGAGCAGTTCTTC.

This clonotype was found many times. The CDR3, as DNA: TGTGCCAGCGGTCTAGCGGGGGCCTACAATGAGCAGTTCTTC. Translation gives CASGLAGAYNEQFF. The genes are TRBV6-1 and TRBJ2-1, with TRBD2 identical over 10 bases. Per the germline V gene, CDR1 is MNHNS and CDR2 is SASEGT. Trimming cost V 8 bases and J 2 bases; bases outside gene matches: 3. The CDR3 length is 14 residues.

The rearrangement links TRBV25-1 to TRBJ2-7, with D possibly matching TRBD2 (6 bases). The length of the CDR3 is 14 residues. Per germline, CDR1 MGHDK and CDR2 SYGVNS. The V end lost 2 bases, the J end lost 0 bases, and 8 bases lay between the germline ends. The CDR3 DNA sequence: TGTGCCAGCAGTGAACGTAGCGGCTCCTACGAGCAGTACTTC. The encoded protein is CASSERSGSYEQYF.

In the case of this clonotype: One junction end does not reproduce the germline sequence, and a read error may be involved. The rearrangement joins TRBV5-5 to TRBJ2-3; possibly TRBD2 for D (5 bases). The CDR3 contains 14 residues. Germline CDR1 reads SGHKS; CDR2 reads YYEKEE (reference sequence). The CDR3 loop reads CTSGLARNTDTQYF. The CDR3 nucleotides are TGTACCAGCGGCTTGGCCAGGAACACAGATACGCAGTATTTT.